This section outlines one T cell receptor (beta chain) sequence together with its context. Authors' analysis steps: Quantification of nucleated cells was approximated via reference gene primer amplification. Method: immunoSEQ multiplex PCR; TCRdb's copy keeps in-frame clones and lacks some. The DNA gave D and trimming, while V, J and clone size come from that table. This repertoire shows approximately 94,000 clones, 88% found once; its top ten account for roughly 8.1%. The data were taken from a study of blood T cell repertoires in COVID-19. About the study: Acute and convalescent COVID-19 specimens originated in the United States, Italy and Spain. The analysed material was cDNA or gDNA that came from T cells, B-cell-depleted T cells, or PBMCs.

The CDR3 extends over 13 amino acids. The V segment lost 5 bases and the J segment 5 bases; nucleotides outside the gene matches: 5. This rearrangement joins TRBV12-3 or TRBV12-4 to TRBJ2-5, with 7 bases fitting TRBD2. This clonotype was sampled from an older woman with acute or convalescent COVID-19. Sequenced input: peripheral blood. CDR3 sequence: CASSARGSETQYF. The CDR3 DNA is TGTGCCAGCAGTGCGCGGGGGTCCGAGACCCAGTACTTC.